This record covers a single T cell receptor (beta chain). These data originate in a study of blood T cell repertoires in COVID-19. Overall study: Samples of COVID-19 (acute and convalescent) were obtained from the United States, Italy and Spain. PBMCs, B-cell-depleted T cells, or T cells provided the cDNA or gDNA that made up the material.

CDR3 length equals 14 residues. With 10 bases clipped from V and 4 bases from J, the junction kept 9 bases outside the gene matches. Germline V gene sequence: CDR1 MNHEY, CDR2 SVGAGI. Source study methods: For nucleated cells, counts were estimated from reference gene primer amplification. Only in-frame clones appear in the TCRdb table, and some are missing; sequencing was by immunoSEQ multiplex PCR. Clonal size and the V and J genes are those of that table, whereas D and trimming came from the DNA. This sample has over 150,000 clones; about 85% occur once, and the top ten carry 1% to 1.2%. The source of this sequence is a man aged 35-49 years with acute or convalescent COVID-19. This rearrangement joins TRBV6-5 to TRBJ2-4, with 8 bases identical to TRBD1. Input material: peripheral blood. The CDR3 loop is CATQDRVGKNIQYF. The CDR3 nucleotides are TGTGCCACCCAGGACAGGGTGGGGAAAAACATTCAGTACTTC.